This T cell receptor beta chain was sequenced for a study of blood T cell repertoires in COVID-19. Across the study: Samples came from the United States, Italy and Spain, spanning acute and convalescent COVID-19. Nucleic acid was either cDNA or gDNA, and it came from T cells, B-cell-depleted T cells, or PBMCs.

The CDR3 spans 13 residues. With 4 bases clipped from V and 3 bases from J, the junction kept 4 bases outside the gene matches. Germline V gene sequence: CDR1 SGHKS, CDR2 YYEKEE (reference sequence). In the authors' methods: How many nucleated cells were present was estimated from reference gene primer amplification. The table came from immunoSEQ multiplex PCR; TCRdb's copy has only in-frame clones and leaves some out. That table furnishes V, J and clone size, whereas the DNA furnished D and trimming. The table has around 54,000 clones, about four fifths seen once. The chain combines TRBV5-5 with TRBJ2-7, with 7 bases matching TRBD1. This receptor was taken from a woman in her sixties with acute or convalescent COVID-19. The sample was peripheral blood. CDR3 region: CASSRDRLYEQYF. CDR3 nucleotide sequence: TGTGCCAGCAGCCGGGACAGACTCTACGAGCAGTACTTC. Full variable domain (missing parts from reference TRBV5-5 and TRBJ2-7): DAGVTQSPTHLIKTRGQQVTLRCSPISGHKSVSWYQQVLGQGPQFIFQYYEKEERGRGNFPDRFSARQFPNYSSELNVNALLLGDSALYLCASSRDRLYEQYFGPGTRLTVT.